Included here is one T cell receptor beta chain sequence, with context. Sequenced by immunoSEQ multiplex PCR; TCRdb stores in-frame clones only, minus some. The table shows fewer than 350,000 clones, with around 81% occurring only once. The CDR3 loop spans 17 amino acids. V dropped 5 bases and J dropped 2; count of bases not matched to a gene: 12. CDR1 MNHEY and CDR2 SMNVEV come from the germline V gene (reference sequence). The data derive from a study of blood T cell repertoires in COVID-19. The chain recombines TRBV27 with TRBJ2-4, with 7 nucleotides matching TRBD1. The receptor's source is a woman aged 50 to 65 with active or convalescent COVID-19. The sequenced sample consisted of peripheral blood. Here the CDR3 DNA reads TGTGCCAGCAGTCCGAGACAGGGATTGGGAACCAAAAACATTCAGTACTTC. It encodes CASSPRQGLGTKNIQYF.